This T cell receptor (beta chain) was sequenced in a study of control samples from healthy donors and cancer patients. This clone appeared a few times. The table came from immunoSEQ multiplex PCR; TCRdb's copy has only in-frame clones and leaves some out. The data contain roughly 120,000 clones, roughly 84% of them singletons. The CDR3 is 15 amino acids. CDR1 and CDR2 from the germline V gene are MNHNY and SVGAGI (reference sequence). Trimming took 5 bases from V and 5 from J, leaving 18 bases between them. Material: blood. The sequence came from a man aged 50 to 60 in good health. The rearrangement links TRBV6-6 to TRBJ1-1; D is undetermined. DNA for the CDR3: TGTGCCAGCAGTAGGCTTCAAGGGAGAGAGACTGAAGCTTTCTTT. Amino acid sequence: CASSRLQGRETEAFF.